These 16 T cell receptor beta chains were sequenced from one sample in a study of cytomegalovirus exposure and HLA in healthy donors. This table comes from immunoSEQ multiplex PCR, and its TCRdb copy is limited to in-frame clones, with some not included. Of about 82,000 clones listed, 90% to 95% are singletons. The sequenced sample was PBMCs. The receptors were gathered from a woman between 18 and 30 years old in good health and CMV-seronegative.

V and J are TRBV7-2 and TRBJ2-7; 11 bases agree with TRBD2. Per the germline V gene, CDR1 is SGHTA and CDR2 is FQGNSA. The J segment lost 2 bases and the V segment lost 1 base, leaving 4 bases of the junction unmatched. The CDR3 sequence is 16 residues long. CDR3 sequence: CASSLEGTSGTYEQYF. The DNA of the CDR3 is TGTGCCAGCAGCTTAGAGGGGACTAGCGGAACCTACGAGCAGTACTTC.

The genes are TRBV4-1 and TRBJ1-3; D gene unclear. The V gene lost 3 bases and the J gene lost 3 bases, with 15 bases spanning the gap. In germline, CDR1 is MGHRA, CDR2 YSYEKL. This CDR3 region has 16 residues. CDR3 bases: TGCGCCAGCAGCCAGATAGGGAGGGATATTGGAAACACCATATATTTT. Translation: CASSQIGRDIGNTIYF.

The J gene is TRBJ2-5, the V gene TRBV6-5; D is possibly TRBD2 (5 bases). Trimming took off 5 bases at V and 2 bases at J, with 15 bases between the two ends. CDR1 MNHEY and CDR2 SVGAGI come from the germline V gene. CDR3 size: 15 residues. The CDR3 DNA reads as TGTGCCAGCAGTGCGAGAGGACTTGCACAAGAGACCCAGTACTTC. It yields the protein CASSARGLAQETQYF.

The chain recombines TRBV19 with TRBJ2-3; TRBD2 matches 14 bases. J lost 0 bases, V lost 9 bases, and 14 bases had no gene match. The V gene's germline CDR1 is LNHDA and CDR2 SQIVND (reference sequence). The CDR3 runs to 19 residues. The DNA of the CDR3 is TGTGCCAGCCAAGGACTAGCGGGAGGCAGCCTTGGGAGCACAGATACGCAGTATTTT. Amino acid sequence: CASQGLAGGSLGSTDTQYF.

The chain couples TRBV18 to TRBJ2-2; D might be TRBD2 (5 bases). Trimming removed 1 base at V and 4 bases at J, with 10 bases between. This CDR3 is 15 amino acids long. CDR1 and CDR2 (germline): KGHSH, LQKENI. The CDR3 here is CASSPRKGGTGELFF. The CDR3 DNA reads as TGTGCCAGCTCACCACGGAAAGGAGGCACCGGGGAGCTGTTTTTT.

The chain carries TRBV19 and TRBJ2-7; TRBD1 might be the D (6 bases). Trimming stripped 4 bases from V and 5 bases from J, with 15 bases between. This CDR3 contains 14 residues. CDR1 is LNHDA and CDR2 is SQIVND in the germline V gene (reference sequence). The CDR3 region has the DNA TGTGCCAGTAGTAATGAGGGGGACATCCACGAGCAGTACTTC. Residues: CASSNEGDIHEQYF.

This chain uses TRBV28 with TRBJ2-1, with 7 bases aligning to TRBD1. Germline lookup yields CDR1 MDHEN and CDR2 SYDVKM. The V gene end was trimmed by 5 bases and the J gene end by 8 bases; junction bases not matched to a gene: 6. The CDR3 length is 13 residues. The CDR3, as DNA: TGTGCCAGCAGTAAACAGGGGATCGATGAGCAGTTCTTC. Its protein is CASSKQGIDEQFF. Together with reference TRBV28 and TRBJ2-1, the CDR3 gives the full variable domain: DVKVTQSSRYLVKRTGEKVFLECVQDMDHENMFWYRQDPGLGLRLIYFSYDVKMKEKGDIPEGYSVSREKKERFSLILESASTNQTSMYLCASSKQGIDEQFFGPGTRLTVL.

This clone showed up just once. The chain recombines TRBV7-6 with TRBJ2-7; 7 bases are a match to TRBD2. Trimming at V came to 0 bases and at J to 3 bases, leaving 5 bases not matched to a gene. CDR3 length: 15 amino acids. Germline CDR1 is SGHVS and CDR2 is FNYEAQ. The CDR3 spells CASSLARDYRYEQYF. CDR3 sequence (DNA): TGTGCCAGCAGCTTAGCGAGGGACTACCGCTACGAGCAGTACTTC.

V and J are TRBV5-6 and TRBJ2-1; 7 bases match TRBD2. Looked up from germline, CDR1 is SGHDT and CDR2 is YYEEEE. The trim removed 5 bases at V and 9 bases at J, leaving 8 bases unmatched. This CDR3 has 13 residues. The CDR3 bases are TGTGCCAGCAGGGGGACTACTTACGGTGAGCAGTTCTTC. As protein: CASRGTTYGEQFF.

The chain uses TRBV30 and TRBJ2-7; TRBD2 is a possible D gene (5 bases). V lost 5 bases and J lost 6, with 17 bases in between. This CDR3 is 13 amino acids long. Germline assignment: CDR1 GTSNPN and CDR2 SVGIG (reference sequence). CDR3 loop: CAWRPEVGSEQYF. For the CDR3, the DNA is TGTGCCTGGCGGCCGGAGGTGGGGTCCGAGCAGTACTTC.

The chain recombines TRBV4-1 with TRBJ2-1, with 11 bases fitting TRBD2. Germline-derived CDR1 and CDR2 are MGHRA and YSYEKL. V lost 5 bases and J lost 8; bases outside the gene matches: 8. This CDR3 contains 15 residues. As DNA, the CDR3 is TGCGCCAGCAGCGGTAGCGGGAGGGCCGGGGATGAGCAGTTCTTC. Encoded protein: CASSGSGRAGDEQFF.

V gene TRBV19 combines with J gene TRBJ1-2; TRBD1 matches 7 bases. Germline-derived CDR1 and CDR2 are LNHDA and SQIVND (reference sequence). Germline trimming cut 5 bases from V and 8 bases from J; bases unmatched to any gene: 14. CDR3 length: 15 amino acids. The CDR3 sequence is CASSPETGPPGGYTF. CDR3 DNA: TGTGCCAGTAGTCCGGAGACAGGGCCCCCGGGGGGCTACACCTTC.

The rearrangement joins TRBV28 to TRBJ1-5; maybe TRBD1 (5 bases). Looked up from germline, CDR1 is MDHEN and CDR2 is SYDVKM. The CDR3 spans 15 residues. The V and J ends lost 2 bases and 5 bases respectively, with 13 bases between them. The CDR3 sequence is CASSLGGARDQPQHF. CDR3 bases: TGTGCCAGCAGTTTAGGCGGGGCCCGGGATCAGCCCCAGCATTTT.

The CDR3 region is CASSWDSRTDTQYF. The CDR3 nucleotides are TGTGCCAGCAGTTGGGACTCCCGCACAGATACGCAGTATTTT. The chain combines TRBV9 with TRBJ2-3; TRBD2 is a possible D gene (6 bases). Germline CDR1 and CDR2: SGDLS and YYNGEE. The CDR3 is 14 residues long. V was pared by 5 bases and J by 1 base, with 11 bases between. Drawing the rest from reference TRBV9 and TRBJ2-3, the complete variable domain is DSGVTQTPKHLITATGQRVTLRCSPRSGDLSVYWYQQSLDQGLQFLIQYYNGEERAKGNILERFSAQQFPDLHSELNLSSLELGDSALYFCASSWDSRTDTQYFGPGTRLTVL.

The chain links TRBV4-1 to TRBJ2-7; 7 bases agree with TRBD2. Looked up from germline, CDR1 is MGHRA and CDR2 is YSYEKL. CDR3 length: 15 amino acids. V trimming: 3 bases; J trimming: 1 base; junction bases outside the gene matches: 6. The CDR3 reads CASSQGRGRSYEQYF. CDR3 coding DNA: TGCGCCAGCAGCCAGGGGAGGGGAAGGTCCTACGAGCAGTACTTC.

The CDR3 DNA reads TGTGCTAGTGGTCCTTCCTATTCTCAGACTAGCGGGAAAGAGACCCAGTACTTC. Its protein product is CASGPSYSQTSGKETQYF. The chain links TRBV12-5 to TRBJ2-5; 11 positions match TRBD2. This CDR3 comprises 18 residues. Germline V gives CDR1 LGHNT, CDR2 FRNRAP. V lost 5 bases and J lost 3; bases outside the gene matches: 14.